This is a list of T cell receptor beta chains from one sample in a study of control samples from healthy donors and cancer patients. Method: immunoSEQ multiplex PCR; TCRdb's copy keeps in-frame clones and lacks some. In the table there are roughly 48,000 clones, roughly 90% of which are singletons. Sequenced material: PBMCs. The receptors were sampled from a middle-aged woman with head and neck cancer. Both conserved end residues are part of each CDR3. The D gene is left open where the match is weak. Clone size is stated in some rows and not others, as once, few, many or a class when expanded.

d_gene: TRBD2
j_gene: TRBJ2-3
abundance: NA
v_gene: TRBV27
CDR3aa: CASSDSGRPTDTQYF
CDR3nt: TGTGCCAGCAGTGATAGCGGGAGACCCACAGATACGCAGTATTTT

d_gene: NA
j_gene: TRBJ1-2
abundance: NA
v_gene: TRBV14
CDR3aa: CASSLDINYGYTF
CDR3nt: TGTGCCAGCAGCCTTGACATTAACTATGGCTACACCTTC

d_gene: NA
j_gene: TRBJ2-7
abundance: NA
v_gene: TRBV20-1
CDR3aa: CSVLYEQYF
CDR3nt: TGCAGCGTTCTCTACGAGCAGTACTTC

d_gene: NA
j_gene: TRBJ2-7
abundance: NA
v_gene: TRBV18
CDR3aa: CASSSEGRWAYEQYF
CDR3nt: TGTGCCAGCTCTTCCGAAGGTAGATGGGCCTACGAGCAGTACTTC

d_gene: TRBD1
j_gene: TRBJ1-1
abundance: NA
v_gene: TRBV10-3
CDR3aa: CAIRTGGEYTEAFF
CDR3nt: TGTGCCATCAGGACAGGGGGAGAATACACTGAAGCTTTCTTT

d_gene: NA
j_gene: TRBJ1-2
abundance: NA
v_gene: TRBV3-1/TRBV3-2
CDR3aa: CASSQVGKGGYYGYTF
CDR3nt: TGTGCCAGCAGCCAAGTAGGAAAGGGGGGTTACTATGGCTACACCTTC

d_gene: TRBD2
j_gene: TRBJ2-3
abundance: NA
v_gene: TRBV2
CDR3aa: CASSDGAGGTDTQYF
CDR3nt: TGTGCCAGCAGTGACGGAGCGGGGGGCACAGATACGCAGTATTTT

d_gene: TRBD1
j_gene: TRBJ1-5
abundance: NA
v_gene: TRBV30
CDR3aa: CAWQGAQGQPQHF
CDR3nt: TGTGCCTGGCAGGGGGCGCAGGGTCAGCCCCAGCATTTT

d_gene: NA
j_gene: TRBJ1-6
abundance: few
v_gene: TRBV19
CDR3aa: CASSLNQGRFYNSPLHF
CDR3nt: TGTGCCAGTAGCCTTAACCAGGGACGGTTCTATAATTCACCCCTCCACTTT

d_gene: NA
j_gene: TRBJ1-4
abundance: NA
v_gene: TRBV4-1
CDR3aa: CASSQTAAIREKLFF
CDR3nt: TGCGCCAGCAGCCAGACAGCAGCAATTCGTGAAAAACTGTTTTTT

d_gene: NA
j_gene: TRBJ1-5
abundance: once
v_gene: TRBV12-3/TRBV12-4
CDR3aa: CASTWGANQPQHF
CDR3nt: TGTGCCAGCACCTGGGGGGCCAATCAGCCCCAGCATTTT

d_gene: NA
j_gene: TRBJ2-1
abundance: NA
v_gene: TRBV2
CDR3aa: CASSAISYNEQFF
CDR3nt: TGTGCCAGCAGTGCCATCTCCTACAATGAGCAGTTCTTC

d_gene: TRBD1
j_gene: TRBJ1-6
abundance: NA
v_gene: TRBV27
CDR3aa: CASSSRTGGGNSPLHF
CDR3nt: TGTGCCAGCAGTTCCCGGACAGGGGGGGGCAATTCACCCCTCCACTTT

d_gene: TRBD2
j_gene: TRBJ2-7
abundance: NA
v_gene: TRBV7-3
CDR3aa: CASSPLGGSTYEQYF
CDR3nt: TGTGCCAGCAGCCCCCTGGGCGGGAGCACCTACGAGCAGTACTTC

d_gene: NA
j_gene: TRBJ1-2
abundance: NA
v_gene: TRBV7-8
CDR3aa: CASSEIELYGYTF
CDR3nt: TGTGCCAGCAGCGAAATTGAGCTATATGGCTACACCTTC

d_gene: NA
j_gene: TRBJ2-7
abundance: NA
v_gene: TRBV6-5
CDR3aa: CASATEPYEQYF
CDR3nt: TGTGCCAGCGCGACGGAACCCTACGAGCAGTACTTC

d_gene: NA
j_gene: TRBJ2-5
abundance: NA
v_gene: TRBV19
CDR3aa: CASSIAVRQETQYF
CDR3nt: TGTGCCAGTAGTATAGCTGTTAGGCAAGAGACCCAGTACTTC

d_gene: NA
j_gene: TRBJ1-2
abundance: once
v_gene: TRBV29-1
CDR3aa: CSVDPGSYGYTF
CDR3nt: TGCAGCGTTGATCCGGGGAGCTATGGCTACACCTTC

d_gene: NA
j_gene: TRBJ1-5
abundance: NA
v_gene: TRBV20-1
CDR3aa: CSASNKVQHNQPQHF
CDR3nt: TGCAGTGCTAGTAATAAGGTACAGCACAATCAGCCCCAGCATTTT

d_gene: TRBD1
j_gene: TRBJ1-2
abundance: NA
v_gene: TRBV4-2
CDR3aa: CASSQDTGADGYTF
CDR3nt: TGTGCCAGCAGCCAAGACACAGGGGCGGATGGCTACACCTTC

d_gene: NA
j_gene: TRBJ2-5
abundance: NA
v_gene: TRBV6-5
CDR3aa: CASSQGNWGTQYF
CDR3nt: TGTGCCAGCAGTCAGGGGAATTGGGGGACCCAGTACTTC

d_gene: NA
j_gene: TRBJ1-5
abundance: NA
v_gene: TRBV7-3
CDR3aa: CASSLGDSSNQPQHF
CDR3nt: TGTGCCAGCAGCTTAGGCGACAGTAGCAATCAGCCCCAGCATTTT

d_gene: TRBD1
j_gene: TRBJ2-1
abundance: NA
v_gene: TRBV18
CDR3aa: CASSPGTGANEQFF
CDR3nt: TGTGCCAGCTCACCTGGGACAGGGGCCAATGAGCAGTTCTTC

d_gene: NA
j_gene: TRBJ1-1
abundance: NA
v_gene: TRBV7-9
CDR3aa: CASSFAGLNTEAFF
CDR3nt: TGTGCCAGCAGCTTTGCGGGATTGAACACTGAAGCTTTCTTT

d_gene: TRBD1
j_gene: TRBJ1-2
abundance: NA
v_gene: TRBV4-1
CDR3aa: CASSPTGGTYGYTF
CDR3nt: TGCGCCAGCAGCCCGACAGGGGGGACTTATGGCTACACCTTC

d_gene: NA
j_gene: TRBJ2-2
abundance: NA
v_gene: TRBV5-1
CDR3aa: CASSYGALTGELFF
CDR3nt: TGCGCCAGCAGCTACGGGGCGCTAACCGGGGAGCTGTTTTTT

d_gene: NA
j_gene: TRBJ2-3
abundance: NA
v_gene: TRBV19
CDR3aa: CASSIRGTSTDTQYF
CDR3nt: TGTGCCAGTAGTATTCGGGGGACTAGCACAGATACGCAGTATTTT

d_gene: TRBD1
j_gene: TRBJ2-6
abundance: NA
v_gene: TRBV7-9
CDR3aa: CASSLYGQGRAGANVLTF
CDR3nt: TGTGCCAGCAGCTTATACGGACAGGGAAGGGCTGGGGCCAACGTCCTGACTTTC

d_gene: TRBD2
j_gene: TRBJ2-1
abundance: NA
v_gene: TRBV5-1
CDR3aa: CASRGSGIYNEQFF
CDR3nt: TGCGCCAGCCGGGGGAGCGGGATTTACAATGAGCAGTTCTTC

d_gene: NA
j_gene: TRBJ2-3
abundance: NA
v_gene: TRBV5-1
CDR3aa: CASSLEGPADTQYF
CDR3nt: TGCGCCAGCAGCTTGGAGGGGCCCGCAGATACGCAGTATTTT

d_gene: NA
j_gene: TRBJ2-3
abundance: NA
v_gene: TRBV5-1
CDR3aa: CASSTTSYSTDTQYF
CDR3nt: TGCGCCAGCAGCACTACGTCCTATAGCACAGATACGCAGTATTTT

d_gene: NA
j_gene: TRBJ2-3
abundance: NA
v_gene: TRBV5-5
CDR3aa: CASSQFTWIDTQYF
CDR3nt: TGTGCCAGCAGCCAGTTCACCTGGATAGATACGCAGTATTTT

d_gene: NA
j_gene: TRBJ1-2
abundance: NA
v_gene: TRBV10-3
CDR3aa: CAISGGTLYGYTF
CDR3nt: TGTGCCATCAGTGGGGGGACGCTCTATGGCTACACCTTC

d_gene: TRBD1
j_gene: TRBJ2-7
abundance: NA
v_gene: TRBV18
CDR3aa: CASSPPGTGGFYEQYF
CDR3nt: TGTGCCAGCTCACCACCGGGGACAGGGGGCTTCTACGAGCAGTACTTC

d_gene: TRBD2
j_gene: TRBJ2-1
abundance: NA
v_gene: TRBV28
CDR3aa: CASTPPGLAGEQFF
CDR3nt: TGTGCCAGCACCCCCCCAGGACTAGCAGGCGAGCAGTTCTTC

d_gene: TRBD1
j_gene: TRBJ1-5
abundance: NA
v_gene: TRBV29-1
CDR3aa: CSVASGTGDNQPQHF
CDR3nt: TGCAGCGTTGCCTCCGGGACAGGGGATAATCAGCCCCAGCATTTT

d_gene: TRBD1
j_gene: TRBJ2-5
abundance: NA
v_gene: TRBV11-1
CDR3aa: CASSLDRGRETQYF
CDR3nt: TGTGCCAGCAGCTTGGACAGGGGTAGGGAGACCCAGTACTTC

d_gene: TRBD1
j_gene: TRBJ1-3
abundance: NA
v_gene: TRBV2
CDR3aa: CASSVGQTGNTIYF
CDR3nt: TGTGCCAGCAGCGTGGGACAGACCGGAAACACCATATATTTT

d_gene: NA
j_gene: TRBJ2-3
abundance: NA
v_gene: TRBV2
CDR3aa: CASNSGRVTDTQYF
CDR3nt: TGTGCCAGCAACAGTGGACGGGTCACAGATACGCAGTATTTT

d_gene: NA
j_gene: TRBJ2-7
abundance: NA
v_gene: TRBV27
CDR3aa: CASSLEISGSYEQYF
CDR3nt: TGTGCCAGCAGTTTAGAGATATCCGGCTCCTACGAGCAGTACTTC

d_gene: NA
j_gene: TRBJ1-1
abundance: NA
v_gene: TRBV19
CDR3aa: CATGDYEAFF
CDR3nt: TGTGCCACCGGGGACTATGAAGCTTTCTTT

d_gene: NA
j_gene: TRBJ1-4
abundance: NA
v_gene: TRBV10-3
CDR3aa: CAISALGGREKLFF
CDR3nt: TGTGCCATCAGTGCCCTGGGGGGGCGAGAAAAACTGTTTTTT

d_gene: TRBD1
j_gene: TRBJ1-1
abundance: NA
v_gene: TRBV7-2
CDR3aa: CASSAGQGNTEAFF
CDR3nt: TGTGCCAGCAGCGCAGGACAGGGTAACACTGAAGCTTTCTTT

d_gene: TRBD1
j_gene: TRBJ1-3
abundance: NA
v_gene: TRBV9
CDR3aa: CASSVETGQGNTIYF
CDR3nt: TGTGCCAGCAGCGTAGAGACAGGGCAAGGAAACACCATATATTTT

d_gene: NA
j_gene: TRBJ2-2
abundance: NA
v_gene: TRBV3-1/TRBV3-2
CDR3aa: CASSQDRGGWNTGELFF
CDR3nt: TGTGCCAGCAGCCAAGATCGTGGGGGTTGGAACACCGGGGAGCTGTTTTTT

d_gene: TRBD1
j_gene: TRBJ2-7
abundance: NA
v_gene: TRBV12-3/TRBV12-4
CDR3aa: CASSPQGGYEQYF
CDR3nt: TGTGCCAGCAGTCCACAGGGGGGCTACGAGCAGTACTTC

d_gene: NA
j_gene: TRBJ1-1
abundance: NA
v_gene: TRBV28
CDR3aa: CASSFRRNTEAFF
CDR3nt: TGTGCCAGCAGTTTCCGACGGAACACTGAAGCTTTCTTT

d_gene: NA
j_gene: TRBJ2-3
abundance: NA
v_gene: TRBV4-1
CDR3aa: CASSQMARPTQYF
CDR3nt: TGCGCCAGCAGCCAAATGGCCCGCCCGACGCAGTATTTT

d_gene: NA
j_gene: TRBJ1-1
abundance: few
v_gene: TRBV5-8
CDR3aa: CASSSQRQANTEAFF
CDR3nt: TGTGCCAGCAGCAGCCAAAGGCAAGCAAACACTGAAGCTTTCTTT

d_gene: NA
j_gene: TRBJ1-1
abundance: NA
v_gene: TRBV30
CDR3aa: CAWSVRNTMNTEAFF
CDR3nt: TGTGCCTGGAGTGTACGAAACACCATGAACACTGAAGCTTTCTTT

d_gene: TRBD2
j_gene: TRBJ2-3
abundance: NA
v_gene: TRBV10-1
CDR3aa: CASSSSGGSLGTDTQYF
CDR3nt: TGCGCCAGCAGTAGCAGCGGGGGGTCCCTTGGCACAGATACGCAGTATTTT

d_gene: TRBD1
j_gene: TRBJ2-7
abundance: NA
v_gene: TRBV3-1/TRBV3-2
CDR3aa: CASSRRDRPPYEQYF
CDR3nt: TGTGCCAGCAGCCGCCGGGACAGGCCACCCTACGAGCAGTACTTC

d_gene: NA
j_gene: TRBJ1-5
abundance: NA
v_gene: TRBV12-5
CDR3aa: CASGLDSHQPQHF
CDR3nt: TGTGCTAGTGGTTTGGACAGCCATCAGCCCCAGCATTTT